This note documents a single TCR beta chain sequence. Some clones are missing from TCRdb's copy, which holds only in-frame ones; the method was immunoSEQ multiplex PCR. The profile shows about 98,000 clones, around 88% of them singletons. Germline values: CDR1 MNHEY, CDR2 SMNVEV (reference sequence). The junction had 9 bases not matched to a gene; V was cut back by 5 bases and J by 3 bases. The CDR3 is 15 amino acids. The source of the sample is a study of cytomegalovirus exposure and HLA in healthy donors. The chain uses TRBV27 and TRBJ2-7, with 8 bases matching TRBD1. The specimen was PBMCs. The TCR originated in a woman aged 25 to 39 in good health and CMV-seronegative. For the CDR3, the DNA is TGTGCCAGCAGTCCTGCAGGGGGCGGTAGCTACGAGCAGTACTTC. Translation gives CASSPAGGGSYEQYF.